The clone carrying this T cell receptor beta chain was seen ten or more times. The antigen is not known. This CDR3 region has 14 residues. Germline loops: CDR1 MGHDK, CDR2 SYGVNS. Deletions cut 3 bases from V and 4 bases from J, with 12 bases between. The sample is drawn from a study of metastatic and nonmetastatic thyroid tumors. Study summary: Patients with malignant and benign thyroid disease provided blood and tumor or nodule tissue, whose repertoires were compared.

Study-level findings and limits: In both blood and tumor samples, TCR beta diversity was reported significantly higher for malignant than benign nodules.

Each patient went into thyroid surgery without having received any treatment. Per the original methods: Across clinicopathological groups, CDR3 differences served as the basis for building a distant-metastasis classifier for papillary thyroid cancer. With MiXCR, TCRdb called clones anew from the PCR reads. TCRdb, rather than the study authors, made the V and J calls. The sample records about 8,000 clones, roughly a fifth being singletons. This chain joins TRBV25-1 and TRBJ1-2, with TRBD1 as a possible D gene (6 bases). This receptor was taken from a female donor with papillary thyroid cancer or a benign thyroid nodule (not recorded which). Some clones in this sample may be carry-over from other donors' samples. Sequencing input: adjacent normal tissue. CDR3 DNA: TGTGCCAGCAGTGATCGAGGGGGTGGCTATGGCTACACCTTC. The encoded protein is CASSDRGGGYGYTF.